The subject of this entry is one TCR beta chain. Its antigen is still unknown. The sample comes from a study of T cells after yellow fever vaccination. Study results and caveats: Clonotypes found in both CD4 and CD8 compartments made up a small share. Most primary-vaccination clones recurred post-booster (nearly 98% CD4, roughly 87% CD8). Abundant contaminating clonotypes from the bulk population could appear in FACS-sorted repertoires.

It was through 5'RACE template switching that TCR cDNA was made, with a universal primer site and UMIs added. TCRdb processed the 5' RACE reads anew with MiXCR; each CDR3 protein has one entry. The sample lists 510,000 or so distinct CDR3 sequences; 15% to 20% were seen once. The sequence came from a man aged 25-45 years who received the YFV17D yellow fever vaccine. This sample comprised PBMCs, obtained 15 days after the yellow fever booster vaccination.

CDR3 sequence reads: CAWSRRYEQYF. The DNA of the CDR3 is TGTGCCTGGAGCCGACGCTACGAGCAGTACTTC. The rearrangement uses TRBV30 and TRBJ2-7; D ambiguous. From germline, CDR1 is GTSNPN and CDR2 SVGIG (reference sequence). The CDR3 is 11 amino acids. The V and J ends lost 3 bases and 3 bases respectively, with 6 bases between them. The full variable domain, completed using reference TRBV30 and TRBJ2-7, is SQTIHQWPATLVQPVGSPLSLECTVEGTSNPNLYWYRQAAGRGLQLLFYSVGIGQISSEVPQNLSASRPQDRQFILSSKKLLLSDSGFYLCAWSRRYEQYFGPGTRLTVT.